The present TCR beta chain was sequenced within a study of glioma-infiltrating T cells. Using RNA template, CDR3s of TCR alpha and beta were amplified with iRepertoire arm-PCR. For one-step reverse transcription and amplification, 100-400 ng of tissue mRNA or PBMC total RNA was used. TCRdb re-derived calls from the multiplex PCR reads in MiXCR, one entry per CDR3 protein. The sample lists about 93,000 distinct CDR3 sequences; approximately 40% were seen once. General study findings and limits: Only very few CDR3 sequences appeared in both tissue and blood. Tissue-blood divergence was below expectation in non-neoplastic patients, above in gliomas.

Germline CDR1 reads MNHNY; CDR2 reads SVGAGI (reference sequence). Inclusive of both ends, the CDR3 amounts to 15 amino acids. This clonotype was counted a single time. Its cognate antigen is unknown. The CDR3 does not end in the conserved phenylalanine or tryptophan, so this is likely a read error. The DNA is omitted, as the CDR3 cannot be located on it reliably, and the CDR3 follows TCRdb's listing. The chain recombines TRBV6-6 with TRBJ2-5; the D call in the table, TRBD2, was not verified against the DNA. The specimen sequenced was glioma tissue, nonneoplastic brain tissue, or PBMCs (not recorded which). This TCR was sampled from a human donor with low-grade glioma or glioblastoma, undergoing nonglioma brain surgery, or in good health (not recorded which). CDR3 amino acids: CASTDRLVGQETHYL.